This TCR beta chain was recorded in a study of blood T cell repertoires in COVID-19. Overall study context: From the United States, Italy and Spain came samples of acute and convalescent COVID-19.

The count of this clone is one. In the original analysis: Amplified reference gene primers provided the basis for estimating nucleated cell counts. The data were produced by immunoSEQ multiplex PCR, yet TCRdb's version contains in-frame clones alone and is incomplete. V and J calls and clone size are as listed in that table; D and trimming were resolved from the DNA. The sample shows over 15,000 clones, around 81% of them seen only once. Specimen: peripheral blood. The source is a man aged 35-49 years with active or convalescent COVID-19.

DNA for the CDR3: TGTGCCAGCCGGGCAGGGGCTAATGAAAAACTGTTTTTT. Protein product: CASRAGANEKLFF. V is TRBV28 and J is TRBJ1-4; D might be TRBD1 (6 bases). This CDR3 is built from 13 residues. The germline gives CDR1 MDHEN, CDR2 SYDVKM. V was clipped by 8 bases and J by 3 bases, with 10 bases between them.